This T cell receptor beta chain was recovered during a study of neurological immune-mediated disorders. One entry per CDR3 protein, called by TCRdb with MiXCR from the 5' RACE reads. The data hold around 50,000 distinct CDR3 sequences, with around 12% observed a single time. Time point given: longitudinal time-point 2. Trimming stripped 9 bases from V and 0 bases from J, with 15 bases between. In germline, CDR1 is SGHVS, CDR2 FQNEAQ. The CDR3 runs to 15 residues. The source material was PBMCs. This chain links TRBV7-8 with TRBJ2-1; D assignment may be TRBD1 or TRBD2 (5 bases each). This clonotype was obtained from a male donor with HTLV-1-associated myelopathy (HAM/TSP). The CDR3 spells CARGPGTGSYNEQFF. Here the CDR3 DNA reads TGTGCCAGAGGCCCGGGGACGGGCTCCTACAATGAGCAGTTCTTC.